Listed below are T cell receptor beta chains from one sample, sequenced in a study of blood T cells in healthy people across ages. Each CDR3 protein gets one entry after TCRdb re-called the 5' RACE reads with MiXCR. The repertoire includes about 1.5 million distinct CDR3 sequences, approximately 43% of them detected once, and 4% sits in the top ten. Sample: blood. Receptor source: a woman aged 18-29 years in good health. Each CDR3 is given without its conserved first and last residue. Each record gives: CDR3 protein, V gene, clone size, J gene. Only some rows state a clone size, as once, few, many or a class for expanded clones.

CDR3aa: ASSERVTTEAF; v_gene: TRBV27; abundance: .; j_gene: TRBJ1-1
CDR3aa: SVREASGSYEQY; v_gene: TRBV20-1; abundance: .; j_gene: TRBJ2-7
CDR3aa: ASSRNRGQIAQETQY; v_gene: TRBV7-9; abundance: few; j_gene: TRBJ2-5
CDR3aa: SAGMTGKLLTDTQY; v_gene: TRBV20-1; abundance: .; j_gene: TRBJ2-3
CDR3aa: ATSGLTGGNEQF; v_gene: TRBV15; abundance: once; j_gene: TRBJ2-1
CDR3aa: ASSHFREKQETQY; v_gene: TRBV4-1; abundance: .; j_gene: TRBJ2-5
CDR3aa: ASSPDLGYGYT; v_gene: TRBV18; abundance: few; j_gene: TRBJ1-2
CDR3aa: ASSKNMNTEAF; v_gene: TRBV7-8; abundance: .; j_gene: TRBJ1-1
CDR3aa: ASRGTEIWREQY; v_gene: TRBV19; abundance: .; j_gene: .
CDR3aa: ATNRDRANEKLF; v_gene: TRBV15; abundance: .; j_gene: TRBJ1-4
CDR3aa: ASSLSAGQGNEQF; v_gene: TRBV7-2; abundance: few; j_gene: TRBJ2-1
CDR3aa: ASSLEASYEQY; v_gene: TRBV5-1; abundance: many; j_gene: TRBJ2-7
CDR3aa: AISESAQGMIEQY; v_gene: TRBV10-3; abundance: .; j_gene: TRBJ2-7
CDR3aa: SVTGTHNEQF; v_gene: TRBV29-1; abundance: few; j_gene: TRBJ2-1
CDR3aa: AWADRGANYGYT; v_gene: TRBV30; abundance: .; j_gene: TRBJ1-2
CDR3aa: SANYEQY; v_gene: TRBV29-1; abundance: .; j_gene: TRBJ2-7
CDR3aa: SAIESAIRYNEQY; v_gene: TRBV20-1; abundance: once; j_gene: .
CDR3aa: ASSLTYLDRASRNEQY; v_gene: TRBV7-3; abundance: .; j_gene: TRBJ2-7
CDR3aa: ASSLASGGTNEQF; v_gene: TRBV7-9; abundance: few; j_gene: TRBJ2-1
CDR3aa: ASSEYIRGSYNEQY; v_gene: TRBV25-1; abundance: .; j_gene: TRBJ2-5
CDR3aa: AWSVHNNYGYT; v_gene: TRBV30; abundance: .; j_gene: TRBJ1-2
CDR3aa: ASSESTASSTDTQY; v_gene: TRBV6-1; abundance: .; j_gene: TRBJ2-3
CDR3aa: ASAREGGIEFYEQY; v_gene: TRBV21-1; abundance: .; j_gene: TRBJ2-7
CDR3aa: ASSEAEASGDSEQF; v_gene: TRBV6-1; abundance: .; j_gene: TRBJ2-1
CDR3aa: ASSRELRQDSYEQY; v_gene: TRBV4-3; abundance: few; j_gene: TRBJ2-7
CDR3aa: ASSPRVGSGRFYEQY; v_gene: TRBV7-2; abundance: .; j_gene: TRBJ2-7
CDR3aa: ASGRDRGLGGYT; v_gene: TRBV12-5; abundance: .; j_gene: TRBJ1-2
CDR3aa: SAVTRNTGELF; v_gene: TRBV29-1; abundance: once; j_gene: TRBJ2-2
CDR3aa: ASKLSPGQLDSERY; v_gene: TRBV27; abundance: .; j_gene: TRBJ2-7